The 27 T cell receptor beta chains below come from one sample, sequenced in a study of CD8 T cells in cerebrospinal fluid in Alzheimer's disease. TCRdb re-analyzed the 10x single-cell sequencing reads; it lists each CDR3 protein once, without DNA. This sample's clone table lists fewer than 2,000 distinct CDR3 sequences. Specimen: cerebrospinal fluid. All receptors come from a human donor in good health.

This clonotype is called medium-sized based on its frequency. This sequence joins TRBV5-5 and TRBJ2-2. Germline loops: CDR1 SGHKS, CDR2 YYEKEE (reference sequence). This CDR3 is built from 14 residues. This CDR3 is CASSLGGNTGELFF.

Its frequency marks this clonotype as medium-sized. CDR3: CAWRGAGGPLTGELFF. V gene TRBV30 combines with J gene TRBJ2-2; TCRdb proposes TRBD2, but this gene call is untestable without DNA. The CDR3 extends over 16 amino acids. Per germline, CDR1 GTSNPN and CDR2 SVGIG (reference sequence).

This clonotype is identified as medium-sized (0.01 to 0.1%) from frequency. The rearrangement uses TRBV14 and TRBJ2-3; absent DNA, TCRdb's TRBD1 call cannot be checked. Germline loops: CDR1 SGHDN, CDR2 FVKESK. The CDR3 has 15 residues. CDR3 sequence reads: CASSQRGGVVDTQYF.

By frequency, this clonotype registers medium-sized. This chain connects TRBV20-1 to TRBJ2-3; the TRBD1 assignment by TCRdb is unverifiable without DNA. The CDR3 consists of 11 residues. Per the germline V gene, CDR1 is DFQATT and CDR2 is SNEGSKA (reference sequence). This chain's CDR3 is CSARRDSTQYF.

This clonotype is deemed large by its frequency. The chain has TRBV5-1 and TRBJ2-1. The CDR3 loop spans 12 amino acids. The germline V gene has CDR1 SGHRS and CDR2 YFSETQ. The CDR3 loop is CATRENYNEQFF. Looking up the rest from reference TRBV5-1 and TRBJ2-1 gives the full variable domain: KAGVTQTPRYLIKTRGQQVTLSCSPISGHRSVSWYQQTPGQGLQFLFEYFSETQRNKGNFPGRFSGRQFSNSRSEMNVSTLELGDSALYLCATRENYNEQFFGPGTRLTVL.

According to its frequency, this clonotype is medium-sized (0.01 to 0.1%). V gene TRBV2 combines with J gene TRBJ1-5; lacking DNA, the TRBD1 call made by TCRdb goes unchecked. The CDR3 length is 15 residues. Germline loops: CDR1 SNHLY, CDR2 FYNNEI. The CDR3 region is CASRFGQGDNQPQHF.

This clonotype registers large by frequency. The gene calls are TRBV7-2 and TRBJ2-3; TCRdb's assignment of TRBD1 cannot be checked, as there is no DNA. The CDR3 length is 16 residues. Germline CDR1 and CDR2: SGHTA and FQGNSA. This CDR3 reads CASSARQGGSTDTQYF.

According to its frequency, this clonotype is large. The genes are TRBV20-1 and TRBJ1-1; the TCRdb D gene call, TRBD1, has no DNA to confirm it. From germline, CDR1 is DFQATT and CDR2 SNEGSKA (reference sequence). CDR3 length equals 12 residues. CDR3 amino acids: CSASPRGTEAFF.

V usage is TRBV20-1 and J usage is TRBJ2-3; the D gene TCRdb calls, TRBD1, cannot be checked with no DNA. The CDR3 loop spans 14 amino acids. CDR1 and CDR2 from the germline V gene are DFQATT and SNEGSKA (reference sequence). CDR3 protein: CSAERGPSTDTQYF.

By frequency, this clonotype is medium-sized. V and J are TRBV7-6 and TRBJ2-1; the TCRdb call, TRBD1, lacks DNA for checking. CDR1 is SGHVS, CDR2 FNYEAQ, per germline. This CDR3 is 15 amino acids long. This CDR3 is CASSFFTGPGNEQFF. Full variable domain (missing parts from reference TRBV7-6 and TRBJ2-1): GAGVSQSPRYKVTKRGQDVALRCDPISGHVSLYWYRQALGQGPEFLTYFNYEAQQDKSGLPNDRFSAERPEGSISTLTIQRTEQRDSAMYRCASSFFTGPGNEQFFGPGTRLTVL.

Measured by frequency, this clonotype is medium-sized (0.01 to 0.1%). The chain employs TRBV20-1 and TRBJ2-5; TCRdb proposes TRBD2, but this gene call is untestable without DNA. The CDR3 runs to 15 residues. The germline V gene has CDR1 DFQATT and CDR2 SNEGSKA (reference sequence). CDR3: CSAPSRGRAVLTQYF.

This clonotype is classed as medium-sized by frequency. This chain links TRBV10-3 with TRBJ2-4. The CDR3 has 13 residues. Germline lookup yields CDR1 ENHRY and CDR2 SYGVKD. CDR3 loop: CAISEGRDDPEYF.

This clonotype counts as medium-sized (0.01 to 0.1%) by frequency. V and J are TRBV27 and TRBJ2-2; TCRdb outputs TRBD1, but without DNA this stays unchecked. Germline V gene lookup returns CDR1 MNHEY and CDR2 SMNVEV (reference sequence). The CDR3 sequence is 18 residues long. The CDR3 sequence: CASSFGGGRPLNTGELFF.

Considering frequency, this clonotype is medium-sized. The rearrangement uses TRBV7-9 and TRBJ1-4; without DNA, the TCRdb call of TRBD1 cannot be checked. CDR3 size: 14 residues. Germline V gene data show CDR1 as SEHNR and CDR2 as FQNEAQ (reference sequence). Here the CDR3 reads CASSPGTGNEKLFF.

This chain uses TRBV5-4 with TRBJ2-7; the TCRdb D gene call, TRBD1, has no DNA to confirm it. This CDR3 is built from 14 residues. Germline CDR1 and CDR2: SGHNT and YYREEE (reference sequence). CDR3 residues: CASSSSGHTYEQYF.

V gene TRBV9 combines with J gene TRBJ1-2. Germline V CDR1 and CDR2: SGDLS, YYNGEE. The CDR3 loop spans 17 amino acids. CDR3 protein: CASSVTDFSVPDYGYTF.

This clonotype shows up as medium-sized (0.01 to 0.1%) by frequency. V is TRBV7-6 and J is TRBJ2-1; TCRdb returns TRBD2, unconfirmable since there is no DNA. This CDR3 contains 16 residues. Germline assignment: CDR1 SGHVS and CDR2 FNYEAQ. The CDR3 loop is CASSLDRARSYNEQFF. The full variable domain, with the rest looked up from reference TRBV7-6 and TRBJ2-1, is GAGVSQSPRYKVTKRGQDVALRCDPISGHVSLYWYRQALGQGPEFLTYFNYEAQQDKSGLPNDRFSAERPEGSISTLTIQRTEQRDSAMYRCASSLDRARSYNEQFFGPGTRLTVL.

Considering frequency, this clonotype is medium-sized. The chain employs TRBV6-5 and TRBJ1-2; TCRdb's assignment of TRBD1 cannot be checked, as there is no DNA. In germline, CDR1 is MNHEY, CDR2 SVGAGI. The CDR3 contains 16 residues. The CDR3 reads CASSYDRNRGYDGYTF.

This clonotype registers medium-sized (0.01 to 0.1%) by frequency. The rearrangement joins TRBV15 to TRBJ2-5. Germline V lookup: CDR1 LNHNV, CDR2 YYDKDF (reference sequence). The CDR3 has 14 amino acids. The CDR3 sequence: CATSRDPQGETQYF.

The chain couples TRBV5-4 to TRBJ2-1; TCRdb outputs TRBD1, but without DNA this stays unchecked. The CDR3 sequence is 15 residues long. The V gene's germline CDR1 is SGHNT and CDR2 YYREEE (reference sequence). Here the CDR3 reads CASSGKETGLNEQFF.

This clonotype is called medium-sized (0.01 to 0.1%) based on its frequency. This chain joins TRBV9 and TRBJ2-1; the TCRdb call, TRBD2, lacks DNA for checking. CDR1 and CDR2 from the germline V gene are SGDLS and YYNGEE. The CDR3 is 17 amino acids. The CDR3 region is CASSALSGGAAYNEQFF.

This clonotype is deemed medium-sized by its frequency. This chain connects TRBV27 to TRBJ2-7; TCRdb's D call, TRBD1, is unchecked because there is no DNA. This CDR3 is built from 14 residues. Germline CDR1 MNHEY, CDR2 SMNVEV (reference sequence). The CDR3 sequence is CASSPFTGAYEQYF.

By frequency, this clonotype registers medium-sized. CDR3 protein: CASSPQASSNEQFF. The V call is TRBV5-1, the J call TRBJ2-1; the TCRdb call, TRBD2, lacks DNA for checking. CDR1 and CDR2 from the germline V gene are SGHRS and YFSETQ. This CDR3 is built from 14 residues.

This clonotype is called medium-sized based on its frequency. V gene TRBV6-5 combines with J gene TRBJ2-7. Germline CDR1 reads MNHEY; CDR2 reads SVGAGI. The CDR3 extends over 13 amino acids. CDR3 loop: CASSYSITYEQYF.

This clonotype registers large by frequency. J is TRBJ2-2 and V is TRBV7-2; TCRdb's D call of TRBD1 is untestable without DNA. This CDR3 comprises 14 residues. CDR1 is SGHTA and CDR2 is FQGNSA in the germline V gene. The CDR3 loop is CASSPGQSTGELFF.

V usage is TRBV12-3 or TRBV12-4 and J usage is TRBJ2-2; TCRdb returns TRBD2, unconfirmable since there is no DNA. This CDR3 has 11 amino acids. CDR3 amino acids: CASLPSYELFF.

By frequency, this clonotype is medium-sized. This chain joins TRBV30 and TRBJ1-1; TCRdb indicates TRBD1, and absent DNA this call remains unverified. The CDR3 has 11 amino acids. CDR1 GTSNPN and CDR2 SVGIG come from the germline V gene (reference sequence). CDR3 loop: CAWSGQTEAFF.